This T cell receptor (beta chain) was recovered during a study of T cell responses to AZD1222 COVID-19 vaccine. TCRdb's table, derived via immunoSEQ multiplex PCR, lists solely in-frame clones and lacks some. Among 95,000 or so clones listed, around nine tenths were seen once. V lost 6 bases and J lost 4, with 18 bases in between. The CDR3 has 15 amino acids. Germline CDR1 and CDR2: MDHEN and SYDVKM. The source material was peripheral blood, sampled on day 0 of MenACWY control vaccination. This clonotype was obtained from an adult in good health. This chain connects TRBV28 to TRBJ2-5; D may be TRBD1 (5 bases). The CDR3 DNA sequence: TGTGCCAGCAGCAATTTTTGGGGCCCGAGAGAGACCCAGTACTTC. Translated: CASSNFWGPRETQYF.